Described below is a single T cell receptor (beta chain) sequence and its context. Its antigen is not identified. This entry belongs to a study of monozygotic twins with inflammatory bowel disease. Overall study findings and caveats: Patient repertoire variability may have increased through differing immunosuppressive treatments. Distinguishing T cell subtypes was not possible. Against healthy co-twins, IBD patients had lower TCRbeta diversity (measured by inverse Simpson).

Template switching was used to attach UMIs, which incorporated a 6-nucleotide sample barcode. TCRdb derives one entry per CDR3 protein from the 5' RACE reads, leaving out DNA. This sample's table reports 150,000 or so distinct CDR3 sequences. This CDR3 is built from 13 residues. The germline V gene has CDR1 SGHTA and CDR2 FQGNSA. Sequencing input: blood. This receptor was obtained from a human donor with ulcerative colitis or Crohn's disease, or a healthy co-twin of an affected twin (not recorded which). The chain employs TRBV7-2 and TRBJ2-7; TCRdb picks TRBD2, but there is no DNA to check that call. The CDR3 loop reads CASRQRETYEQYF.